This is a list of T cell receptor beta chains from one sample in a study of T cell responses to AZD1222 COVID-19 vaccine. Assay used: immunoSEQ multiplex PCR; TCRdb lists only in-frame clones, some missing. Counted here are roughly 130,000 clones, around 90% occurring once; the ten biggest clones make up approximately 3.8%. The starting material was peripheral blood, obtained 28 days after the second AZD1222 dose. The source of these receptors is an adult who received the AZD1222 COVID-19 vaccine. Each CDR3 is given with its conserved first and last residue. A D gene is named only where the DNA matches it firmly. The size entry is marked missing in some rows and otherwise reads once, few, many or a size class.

CASGTTRSSYNEQFF	TGTGCCAGTGGGACCACGCGGAGCTCCTACAATGAGCAGTTCTTC	.	TRBV19	TRBJ2-1	.
CASRDRGARGYTF	TGTGCCAGCAGGGACAGGGGTGCACGAGGCTACACCTTC	TRBD1	TRBV9	TRBJ1-2	.
CASSQAVGWGEQYF	TGTGCCAGCAGCCAAGCAGTAGGTTGGGGCGAGCAGTACTTC	.	TRBV14	TRBJ2-7	few
CASKVQNTGELFF	TGCGCCAGCAAGGTGCAGAACACCGGGGAGCTGTTTTTT	.	TRBV5-1	TRBJ2-2	.
CASSLRTGNTEAFF	TGTGCCAGCAGCCTCCGGACAGGCAACACTGAAGCTTTCTTT	TRBD1	TRBV7-8	TRBJ1-1	.
CASSVDREKPSNQPQHF	TGTGCCAGCAGTGTGGACAGAGAGAAGCCCAGCAATCAGCCCCAGCATTTT	.	TRBV2	TRBJ1-5	once
CAISESKGEKLFF	TGTGCCATCAGTGAGTCGAAGGGGGAAAAACTGTTTTTT	.	TRBV10-3	TRBJ1-4	.
CASSGATDTQYF	TGTGCCAGCAGTGGAGCCACAGATACGCAGTATTTT	.	TRBV28	TRBJ2-3	.
CASSLGPSREDGYTF	TGCGCCAGCAGCTTGGGCCCCTCCAGGGAAGATGGCTACACCTTC	.	TRBV5-1	TRBJ1-2	.
CASSLGLTNTGELFF	TGTGCCAGCAGCTTGGGTCTTACGAACACCGGGGAGCTGTTTTTT	.	TRBV5-6	TRBJ2-2	.